The sequence of this T cell receptor (beta chain) was determined in a study of beta chain features in type 1 diabetes. Findings and caveats of the study: PCR could preferentially amplify shorter templates, alike in patients and controls. The naive, central memory and Treg TCRB repertoires of patients appeared to be more similar to one another than those of healthy donors. Whether TCRB rearrangement is influenced by HLA type was left unresolved in this analysis. All four CD4+ subsets of Type 1 diabetes patients contained TCRB CDR3s that were moderately but significantly shorter. When cDNA is sequenced, cells with high TCR expression could be over-represented.

Isolated RNA was reverse transcribed in full, so expressed TCRB transcripts were sequenced. Measured with immunoSEQ multiplex PCR; TCRdb has only the in-frame clones, and not every one. Altogether 300,000 to 450,000 clones are present, roughly 12% being singletons, with the ten largest covering 0.01%. On this clone: The antigen is not known.

V was trimmed by 8 bases and J by 5 bases, leaving 12 bases between them. The CDR3 spans 12 residues. Germline CDR1 reads SNHLY; CDR2 reads FYNNEI. The material sequenced was naive CD4+ T cells from blood. This chain connects TRBV2 to TRBJ1-1; unclear D gene. The clonotype comes from a woman in her late teens or twenties with type 1 diabetes. This CDR3 is CASPGGWTEAFF. The CDR3 nucleotides are TGTGCCAGCCCGGGAGGATGGACTGAAGCTTTCTTT.